These 10 T cell receptor beta chains were sequenced from one sample in a study of blood T cell repertoires in COVID-19. Some clones are missing from TCRdb's copy, which holds only in-frame ones; the method was immunoSEQ multiplex PCR. Among about 76,000 clones listed, 90% to 95% were seen once. The specimen was peripheral blood. These receptors originate from a human donor in a cohort sampled during active COVID-19.

The chain links TRBV9 to TRBJ2-1, with TRBD1 matching over 8 bases. J lost 7 bases, V lost 1 base, and 1 base had no gene match. CDR3 length: 13 residues. Germline loops: CDR1 SGDLS, CDR2 YYNGEE. The CDR3 DNA is TGTGCCAGCAGCGTAAGGACAGGGAATGAGCAGTTCTTC. It is translated as CASSVRTGNEQFF.

This clone was seen once. V and J are TRBV4-3 and TRBJ1-2, with 7 bases aligning to TRBD1. Germline V gene lookup returns CDR1 LGHNA and CDR2 YSLEER. The V segment lost 5 bases and the J segment 8 bases; nucleotides outside the gene matches: 8. The CDR3 runs 13 residues. This chain's CDR3 is CASSLTGARGYTF. CDR3 in DNA: TGCGCCAGCAGCTTAACAGGGGCTCGGGGCTACACCTTC.

The chain couples TRBV5-1 to TRBJ2-2; 7 bases are shared with TRBD2. The V gene end was trimmed by 4 bases and the J gene end by 5 bases; junction bases not matched to a gene: 14. The CDR3 has 17 residues. The germline gives CDR1 SGHRS, CDR2 YFSETQ. This chain's CDR3 is CASSPGRAGVETGELFF. CDR3 DNA sequence: TGCGCCAGCAGCCCCGGCCGGGCGGGGGTGGAAACCGGGGAGCTGTTTTTT.

This chain joins TRBV4-3 and TRBJ1-2; a possible D gene is TRBD1 (6 bases). V was trimmed by 3 bases and J by 14 bases, leaving 25 bases between them. The CDR3 consists of 15 residues. Germline CDR1 LGHNA, CDR2 YSLEER. CDR3 in DNA: TGCGCCAGCAGCCAGGGGTCGTCGTGGGGGCGGCCGTGGACCTTC. Amino acids: CASSQGSSWGRPWTF.

The chain carries TRBV4-3 and TRBJ2-3, with 11 bases identical to TRBD2. V was pared by 2 bases and J by 6 bases, with 4 bases of the junction left unmatched. There are 15 residues in the CDR3. Germline values: CDR1 LGHNA, CDR2 YSLEER. CDR3 region: CASSQNSGGADTQYF. Here the CDR3 DNA reads TGCGCCAGCAGCCAAAATAGCGGGGGGGCCGATACGCAGTATTTT.

The chain combines TRBV5-6 with TRBJ2-2, with 8 bases matching TRBD2. Germline CDR1 reads SGHDT; CDR2 reads YYEEEE. The CDR3 is made up of 15 amino acids. V dropped 2 bases and J dropped 5; count of bases not matched to a gene: 5. The CDR3 DNA follows: TGTGCCAGCAGCTTCCGGACTAGCCTAACCGGGGAGCTGTTTTTT. It translates to CASSFRTSLTGELFF.

The chain is built from TRBV12-3 or TRBV12-4 and TRBJ1-1, with 11 bases identical to TRBD1. The CDR3 has 13 residues. V was clipped by 6 bases and J by 5 bases; unmatched bases: 2. In nucleotides, the CDR3 is TGTGCCAGCAGAGGGACAGGGGGAACTGAAGCTTTCTTT. This codes for CASRGTGGTEAFF.

This clone was detected a few times. V is TRBV30 and J is TRBJ2-3; 9 nucleotides line up with TRBD2. Unmatched junction bases numbered 7, after V lost 2 bases and J lost 1 base. Germline CDR1 GTSNPN, CDR2 SVGIG (reference sequence). The CDR3 spans 16 residues. The CDR3 DNA sequence: TGTGCCTGGAGTTCCCGCGGGGGGGCAGGCACAGATACGCAGTATTTT. Encoded protein: CAWSSRGGAGTDTQYF. The whole variable domain, remainder taken from reference TRBV30 and TRBJ2-3, is SQTIHQWPATLVQPVGSPLSLECTVEGTSNPNLYWYRQAAGRGLQLLFYSVGIGQISSEVPQNLSASRPQDRQFILSSKKLLLSDSGFYLCAWSSRGGAGTDTQYFGPGTRLTVL.

The gene calls are TRBV6-5 and TRBJ2-5; D uncertain. V was clipped by 0 bases and J by 1 base, with 6 bases between them. Germline CDR1 and CDR2: MNHEY and SVGAGI. The CDR3 is 14 residues long. CDR3 coding DNA: TGTGCCAGCAGTTACTCCGCGGCCCAAGAGACCCAGTACTTC. Translated, it gives CASSYSAAQETQYF.

This clone has only a few counts. J is TRBJ2-3 and V is TRBV5-1; 16 bases are shared with TRBD2. Germline loops: CDR1 SGHRS, CDR2 YFSETQ. The junction had 3 bases not matched to a gene; V was cut back by 4 bases and J by 4 bases. This CDR3 has 16 residues. DNA of the CDR3: TGCGCCAGCAGCAAGGGACTAGCGGGGGGGTCAGATACGCAGTATTTT. Amino acid sequence: CASSKGLAGGSDTQYF.